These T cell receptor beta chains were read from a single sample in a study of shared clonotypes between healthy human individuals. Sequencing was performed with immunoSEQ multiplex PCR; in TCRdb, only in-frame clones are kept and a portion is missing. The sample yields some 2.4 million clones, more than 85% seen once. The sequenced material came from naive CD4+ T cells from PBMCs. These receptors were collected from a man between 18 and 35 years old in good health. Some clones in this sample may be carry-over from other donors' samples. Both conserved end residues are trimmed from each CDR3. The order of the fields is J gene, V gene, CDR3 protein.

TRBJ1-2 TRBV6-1 ASSDAPHRGYT
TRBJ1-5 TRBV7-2 ASSSRGGNQPQH
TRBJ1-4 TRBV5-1 ASRSQGTNEKLF
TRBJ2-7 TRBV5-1 ASSLTAGEYYEQY
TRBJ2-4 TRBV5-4 ASSLRLAGGPDIQY
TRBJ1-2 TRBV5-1 ASSLEFQVGHGYT
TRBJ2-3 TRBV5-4 ASSPSGDTQY
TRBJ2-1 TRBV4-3 ASSQDLSTNNEQF
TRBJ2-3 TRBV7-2 ASSLVSGKTDTQY
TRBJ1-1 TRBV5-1 ASSLQGAVGAF
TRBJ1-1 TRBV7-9 ASSFDSNTEAF
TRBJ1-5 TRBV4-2 ASSPRDRGRDQPQH
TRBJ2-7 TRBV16 ASSQSRQSAYEQY
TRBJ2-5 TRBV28 ASNQQGETQY
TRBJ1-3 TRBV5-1 ASSFNQWGDGTIY
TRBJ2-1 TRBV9 ASSVDQNEQF
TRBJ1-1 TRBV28 ASTGYGTGLTEAF
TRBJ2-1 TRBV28 ASRDRGRVEQF
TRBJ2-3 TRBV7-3 ASSLLTGDTQY
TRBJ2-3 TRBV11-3 ASSPGGGATDTQY
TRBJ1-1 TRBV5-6 ASSLATGYTEAF
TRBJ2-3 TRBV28 ASSSGGTDTQY
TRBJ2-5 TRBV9 ASSVPGGAETQY